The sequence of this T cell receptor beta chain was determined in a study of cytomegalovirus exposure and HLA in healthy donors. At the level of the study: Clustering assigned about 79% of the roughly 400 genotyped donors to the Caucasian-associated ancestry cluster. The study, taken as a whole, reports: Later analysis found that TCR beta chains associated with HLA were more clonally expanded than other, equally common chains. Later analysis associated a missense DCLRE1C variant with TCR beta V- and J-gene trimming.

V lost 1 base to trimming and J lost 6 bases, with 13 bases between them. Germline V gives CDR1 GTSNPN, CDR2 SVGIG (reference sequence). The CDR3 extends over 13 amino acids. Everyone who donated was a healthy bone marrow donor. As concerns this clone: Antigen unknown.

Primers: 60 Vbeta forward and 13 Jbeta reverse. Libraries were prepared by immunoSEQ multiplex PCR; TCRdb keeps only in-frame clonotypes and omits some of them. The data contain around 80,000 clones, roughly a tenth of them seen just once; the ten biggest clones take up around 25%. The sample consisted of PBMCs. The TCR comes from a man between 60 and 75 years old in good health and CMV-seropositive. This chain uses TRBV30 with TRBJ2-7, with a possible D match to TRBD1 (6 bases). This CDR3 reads CAWSAREGGEQYV. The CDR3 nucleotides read TGTGCCTGGAGTGCCCGGGAAGGGGGCGAGCAGTACGTC.